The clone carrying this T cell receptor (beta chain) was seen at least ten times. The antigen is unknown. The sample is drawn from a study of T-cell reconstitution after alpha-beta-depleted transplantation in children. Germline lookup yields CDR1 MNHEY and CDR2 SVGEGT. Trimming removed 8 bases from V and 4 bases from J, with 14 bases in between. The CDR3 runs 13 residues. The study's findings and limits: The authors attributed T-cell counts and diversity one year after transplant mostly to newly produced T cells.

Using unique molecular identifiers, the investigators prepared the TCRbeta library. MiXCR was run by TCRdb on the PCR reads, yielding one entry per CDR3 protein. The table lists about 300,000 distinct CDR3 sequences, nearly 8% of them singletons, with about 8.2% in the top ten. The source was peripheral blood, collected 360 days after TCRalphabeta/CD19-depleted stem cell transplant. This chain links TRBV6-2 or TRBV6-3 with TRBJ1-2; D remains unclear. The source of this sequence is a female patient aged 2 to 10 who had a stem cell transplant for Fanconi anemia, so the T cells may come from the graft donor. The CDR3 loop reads CASFRGSSYGYTF. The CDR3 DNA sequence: TGTGCCAGCTTCCGCGGGTCGAGCTATGGCTACACCTTC.